This is a list of T cell receptor beta chains from one sample in a study of T cell repertoires in breast cancer. TCRdb independently ran MiXCR on the emulsion pairing reads; one entry per CDR3 protein. The repertoire holds roughly 39,000 distinct CDR3 sequences, 45% to 55% seen once, with approximately 62% in the top ten. Sequencing input: CD8+ T cells. The origin of the receptors is a pool of human donors with breast cancer or a healthy control (not recorded which). The CDR3 runs from the conserved cysteine through the conserved F or W. D genes are given only for firm matches. Clone size is given for some rows only: seen once, a few or many times, or a class if the clone is expanded.

cdr3_nt	cdr3_aa	j_call	d_call	v_call	clone_size
TGTGCCAGCAGACCCCAGGGTGCGGGCGAGCAGTACTTC	CASRPQGAGEQYF	TRBJ2-7	-	TRBV2	-
TGCGCCAGCAGCCCCCACGAGGCTAACACTGAAGCTTTCTTT	CASSPHEANTEAFF	TRBJ1-1	-	TRBV5-1	-
TGTGCCAGCAGCCAAGAGGTCTCGGCCGGGGCCTACGAGCAGTACTTC	CASSQEVSAGAYEQYF	TRBJ2-7	-	TRBV4-2	-
TGTGCCAGCGGAGAGGTAATGGGGGCAGGTGGTGAGCAGTTCTTC	CASGEVMGAGGEQFF	TRBJ2-1	-	TRBV6-1	-
TGTGCCGTATCGCGGGGGACGGCTTCGTCCTACGAGCAGTACTTC	CAVSRGTASSYEQYF	TRBJ2-7	TRBD2	TRBV15	-
TGCAGTGCTAGGGCGGGAGGGGCGAACGAGCAGTACTTC	CSARAGGANEQYF	TRBJ2-7	TRBD2	TRBV20-1	few
TGTGCCAGCAGCTTAGGTATTGAGCAGTTCTTC	CASSLGIEQFF	TRBJ2-1	-	TRBV11-2	-
TGCGCCAGCAGCGTGGACAGGGGGAGCTACACTGAAGCTTTCTTT	CASSVDRGSYTEAFF	TRBJ1-1	TRBD1	TRBV4-1	few
TGCAGTGCCCCCCTAACAGATACGCAGTATTTT	CSAPLTDTQYF	TRBJ2-3	-	TRBV20-1	-
TGTGCCAGCAGTTCCCTCGGACTAGCGGGGCGGGGCCGGGAGCTGTTTTTT	CASSSLGLAGRGRELFF	TRBJ2-2	TRBD2	TRBV7-3	-